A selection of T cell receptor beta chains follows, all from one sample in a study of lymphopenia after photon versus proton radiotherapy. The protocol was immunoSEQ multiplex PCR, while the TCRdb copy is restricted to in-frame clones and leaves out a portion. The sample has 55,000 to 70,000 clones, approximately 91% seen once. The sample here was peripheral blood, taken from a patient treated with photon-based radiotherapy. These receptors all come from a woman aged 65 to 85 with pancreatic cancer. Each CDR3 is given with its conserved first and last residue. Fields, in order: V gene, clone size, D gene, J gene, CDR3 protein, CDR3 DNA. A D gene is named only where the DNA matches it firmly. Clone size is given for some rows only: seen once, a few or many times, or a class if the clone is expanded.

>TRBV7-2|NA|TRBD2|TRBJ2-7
CASSLLLAGGLSSYEQYF
TGTGCCAGCAGCTTATTACTAGCGGGAGGTCTAAGCTCCTACGAGCAGTACTTC
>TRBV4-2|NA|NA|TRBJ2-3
CASSQEDDNTDTQYF
TGTGCCAGCAGCCAAGAAGACGATAACACAGATACGCAGTATTTT
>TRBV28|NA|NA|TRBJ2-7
CASSLAPMTSSYEQYF
TGTGCCAGCAGTTTAGCCCCGATGACGAGCTCCTACGAGCAGTACTTC
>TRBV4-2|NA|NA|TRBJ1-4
CASSHDRLNEKLFF
TGTGCCAGCAGCCATGACAGGCTCAATGAAAAACTGTTTTTT
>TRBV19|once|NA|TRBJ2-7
CAGLLKQGTYEQYF
TGTGCCGGACTTTTAAAACAGGGGACTTACGAGCAGTACTTC
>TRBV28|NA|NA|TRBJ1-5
CASSLGEPQHF
TGTGCCAGCAGTTTAGGGGAGCCCCAGCATTTT
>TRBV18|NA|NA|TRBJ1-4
CASSPRDRALNEKLFF
TGTGCCAGCTCACCGCGAGACCGGGCCCTTAATGAAAAACTGTTTTTT
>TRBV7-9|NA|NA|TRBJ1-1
CASSEKTRNTEAFF
TGTGCCAGCAGCGAGAAGACAAGGAACACTGAAGCTTTCTTT
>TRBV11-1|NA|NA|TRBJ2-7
CASSLYRFGEQYF
TGTGCCAGCAGCTTATACAGATTCGGGGAGCAGTACTTC
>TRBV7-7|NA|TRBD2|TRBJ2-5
CASSSTSGSVETQYF
TGTGCTAGCAGCTCGACTAGCGGGAGTGTAGAGACCCAGTACTTC
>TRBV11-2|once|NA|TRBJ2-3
CASSSLRTDTQYF
TGTGCCAGCAGCTCTCTTCGCACAGATACGCAGTATTTT
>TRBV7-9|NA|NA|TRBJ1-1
CASSSRNTEAFF
TGTGCCAGCAGCTCCAGGAACACTGAAGCTTTCTTT
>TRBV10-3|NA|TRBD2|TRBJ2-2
CAITQREGTGELFF
TGTGCCATCACCCAGCGGGAGGGGACCGGGGAGCTGTTTTTT
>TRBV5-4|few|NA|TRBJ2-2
CASSLDESSTGELFF
TGTGCCAGCAGCTTGGATGAGAGCAGCACCGGGGAGCTGTTTTTT
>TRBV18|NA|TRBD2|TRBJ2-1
CASSPLARREAPLSYNEQFF
TGTGCCAGCTCACCCCTCGCCCGGCGGGAGGCCCCTCTCTCCTACAATGAGCAGTTCTTC
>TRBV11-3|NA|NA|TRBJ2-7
CASSFVSISETAYEQYF
TGTGCCAGCAGCTTTGTGTCAATCTCGGAGACCGCCTACGAGCAGTACTTC
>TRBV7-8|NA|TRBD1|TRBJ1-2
CASSLGQGTNYGYTF
TGTGCCAGCAGCCTCGGACAGGGGACTAACTATGGCTACACCTTC
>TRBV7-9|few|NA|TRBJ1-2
CASWRQDYGYTF
TGTGCCAGCTGGCGGCAAGACTATGGCTACACCTTC
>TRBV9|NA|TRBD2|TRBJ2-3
CASRRDGAGGADTQYF
TGTGCCAGCAGGAGGGATGGAGCGGGAGGTGCAGATACGCAGTATTTT
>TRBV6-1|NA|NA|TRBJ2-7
CASSEVIREVGEQYF
TGTGCCAGCAGTGAAGTAATTAGAGAGGTCGGCGAGCAGTACTTC
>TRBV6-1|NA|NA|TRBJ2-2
CASSEWRGKNTGELFF
TGTGCCAGCAGTGAATGGAGGGGCAAGAACACCGGGGAGCTGTTTTTT